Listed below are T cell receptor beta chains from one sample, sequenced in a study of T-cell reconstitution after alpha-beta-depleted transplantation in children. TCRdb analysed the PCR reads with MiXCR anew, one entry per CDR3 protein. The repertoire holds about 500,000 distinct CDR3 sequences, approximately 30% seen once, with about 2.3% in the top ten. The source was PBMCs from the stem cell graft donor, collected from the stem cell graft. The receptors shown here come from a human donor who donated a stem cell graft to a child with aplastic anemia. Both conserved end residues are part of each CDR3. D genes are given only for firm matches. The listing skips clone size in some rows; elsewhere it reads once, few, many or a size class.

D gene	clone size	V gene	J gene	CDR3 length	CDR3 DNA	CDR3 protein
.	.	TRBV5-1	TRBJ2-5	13	TGCGCCAGCAGCTTCCAGGGCCAAGAGACCCAGTACTTC	CASSFQGQETQYF
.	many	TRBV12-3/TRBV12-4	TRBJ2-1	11	TGTGCCAGCAGTTTAGGGGGTGAGCAGTTCTTC	CASSLGGEQFF
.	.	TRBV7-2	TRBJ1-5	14	TGTGCCAGCAGCGTAGGGGGTTTGGGACAGCCCCAGCATTTT	CASSVGGLGQPQHF
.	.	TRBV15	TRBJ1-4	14	TGTGCCACCAGCAGAGAACAGGGTGATGAAAAACTGTTTTTT	CATSREQGDEKLFF
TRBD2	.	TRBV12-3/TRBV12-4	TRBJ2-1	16	TGTGCCAGCAGTCCTAGCGGGGCCATCTCCTACAATGAGCAGTTCTTC	CASSPSGAISYNEQFF
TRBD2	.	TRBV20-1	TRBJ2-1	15	TGCAGTGCTAGAGATCGGGCGGGAGCTAACAATGAGCAGTTCTTC	CSARDRAGANNEQFF
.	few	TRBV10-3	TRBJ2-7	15	TGTGCCATCAGTGAGTGGGGGCGGTCCTCCTACGAGCAGTACTTC	CAISEWGRSSYEQYF
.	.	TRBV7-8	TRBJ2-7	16	TGTGCCAGCAGCTTAGTTGCAGGGGTTTCCATCTACGAGCAGTACTTC	CASSLVAGVSIYEQYF
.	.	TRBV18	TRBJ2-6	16	TGTGCCAGCTCATCATCGGGTCGCTCTGGGGCCAACGTCCTGACTTTC	CASSSSGRSGANVLTF
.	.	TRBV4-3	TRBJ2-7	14	TGCGCCAGCAGCCGGTCCAGCACCAAGTGGGAGCAGTACTTC	CASSRSSTKWEQYF
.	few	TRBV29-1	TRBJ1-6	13	TGCAGCGCAAGGGACGGATTGAATTCACCCCTCCACTTT	CSARDGLNSPLHF
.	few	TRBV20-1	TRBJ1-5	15	TGCAGTGCTAGAGGGACAGCTTATAGCAATCAGCCCCAGCATTTT	CSARGTAYSNQPQHF
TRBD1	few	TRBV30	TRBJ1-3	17	TGTGCCTGGAGTGTCCTCCCCCAGGGGGTATCAAGAAACACCATATATTTT	CAWSVLPQGVSRNTIYF
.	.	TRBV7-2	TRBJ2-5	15	TGTGCCAGCAGCTCCCCCGGGGGGCGGAGGGGGACCCAGTACTTC	CASSSPGGRRGTQYF
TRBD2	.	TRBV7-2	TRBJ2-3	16	TGTGCCAGCAGCTTCCTAGCGGGAGGATACACAGATACGCAGTATTTT	CASSFLAGGYTDTQYF
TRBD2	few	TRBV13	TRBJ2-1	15	TGTGCCAGCAGCCCCCGGACTAGCGCTAACAATGAGCAGTTCTTC	CASSPRTSANNEQFF
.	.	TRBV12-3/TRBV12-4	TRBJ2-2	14	TGTGCCAGCACCGCAGGGATAAACACCGGGGAGCTGTTTTTT	CASTAGINTGELFF
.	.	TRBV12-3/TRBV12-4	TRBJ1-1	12	TGTGCCAGCAGTCTCCCGGCCACTGAAGCTTTCTTT	CASSLPATEAFF
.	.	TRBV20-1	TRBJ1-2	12	TGCAGTGCCGGCTCGGGAGCCTATGGCTACACCTTC	CSAGSGAYGYTF
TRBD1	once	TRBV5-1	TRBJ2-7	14	TGCGCCAGCAGCTCTCCCGGGACAGCCTACGAGCAGTACTTC	CASSSPGTAYEQYF
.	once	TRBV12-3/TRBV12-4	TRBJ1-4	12	TGTGCCAGCAGTTGGACCGGTGAAAAACTGTTTTTT	CASSWTGEKLFF
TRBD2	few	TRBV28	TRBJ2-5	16	TGTGCCAGCAGTTCGGGACTAGCGGGAGAGGGAGAGACCCAGTACTTC	CASSSGLAGEGETQYF